Listed here are 25 T cell receptor beta chains from one sample, sequenced in a study of cytomegalovirus exposure and HLA in healthy donors. Sequencing used immunoSEQ multiplex PCR; TCRdb keeps in-frame clones, though not all of them. The sample has 150,000 to 170,000 clones; roughly 90% are singletons. Material: PBMCs. Receptors were obtained from a man between 18 and 35 years old in good health and CMV-seropositive.

The chain carries TRBV27 and TRBJ1-2; 8 positions match TRBD1. Germline V gene lookup returns CDR1 MNHEY and CDR2 SMNVEV (reference sequence). The CDR3 spans 12 residues. With 6 bases clipped from V and 7 bases from J, the junction kept 4 bases outside the gene matches. DNA for the CDR3: TGTGCCAGCAGGATGACAGGGGTTGGCTACACCTTC. The encoded protein is CASRMTGVGYTF.

This chain links TRBV6-5 with TRBJ2-3, with 9 bases matching TRBD2. The V gene's germline CDR1 is MNHEY and CDR2 SVGAGI. The CDR3 contains 16 residues. V was clipped by 1 base and J by 8 bases; unmatched bases: 10. The DNA for the CDR3 is TGTGCCAGCAGTTACTACGCGGGAGGGGTGAAGGGTACGCAGTATTTT. This codes for CASSYYAGGVKGTQYF.

V gene TRBV5-1 combines with J gene TRBJ1-5; 9 bases align to TRBD1. The CDR3 totals 16 residues. CDR1 SGHRS and CDR2 YFSETQ come from the germline V gene. J lost 6 bases, V lost 7 bases, and 14 bases had no gene match. CDR3 nucleotides: TGCGCCAGCGGGGGACAGGGAGGCCAGAAGAGTCAGCCCCAGCATTTT. Its protein is CASGGQGGQKSQPQHF.

This clone was seen once. The chain employs TRBV5-1 and TRBJ2-7, with 7 nucleotides matching TRBD2. Germline assignment: CDR1 SGHRS and CDR2 YFSETQ. The CDR3 is made up of 16 amino acids. Trimming took 1 base from V and 3 from J; bases not matched to a gene: 10. The CDR3 spells CASSLRSGRENYEQYF. In nucleotides, the CDR3 is TGCGCCAGCAGCTTGAGGTCAGGGAGGGAGAACTACGAGCAGTACTTC. Full variable domain (missing parts from reference TRBV5-1 and TRBJ2-7): KAGVTQTPRYLIKTRGQQVTLSCSPISGHRSVSWYQQTPGQGLQFLFEYFSETQRNKGNFPGRFSGRQFSNSRSEMNVSTLELGDSALYLCASSLRSGRENYEQYFGPGTRLTVT.

This clone was detected many times. The chain uses TRBV4-2 and TRBJ1-2; no clear D. Per germline, CDR1 LGHNA and CDR2 YNFKEQ. Trimming stripped 5 bases from V and 7 bases from J, with 14 bases between. The CDR3 contains 13 residues. The CDR3 protein is CASSSKPSGGYTF. The CDR3 DNA reads TGTGCCAGCAGCTCGAAACCGAGTGGTGGCTACACCTTC.

The V and J genes are TRBV2 and TRBJ1-4; 7 bases are shared with TRBD1. This CDR3 has 14 residues. The V gene end was trimmed by 4 bases and the J gene end by 2 bases; junction bases not matched to a gene: 1. CDR1 SNHLY and CDR2 FYNNEI come from the germline V gene. CDR3 loop: CASSVGQTNEKLFF. In DNA form, the CDR3 reads TGTGCCAGCAGTGTGGGACAGACTAATGAAAAACTGTTTTTT. Supplemented by reference TRBV2 and TRBJ1-4, the full variable domain reads EPEVTQTPSHQVTQMGQEVILRCVPISNHLYFYWYRQILGQKVEFLVSFYNNEISEKSEIFDDQFSVERPDGSNFTLKIRSTKLEDSAMYFCASSVGQTNEKLFFGSGTQLSVL.

The rearrangement uses TRBV25-1 and TRBJ2-3; 8 nucleotides agree with TRBD1. The CDR3 is 18 residues long. Germline-derived CDR1 and CDR2 are MGHDK and SYGVNS. V shed 3 bases and J 3 bases; nucleotides not matched to a gene: 14. CDR3 in amino acids: CASSEPSSGGSLTDTQYF. In DNA form, the CDR3 reads TGTGCCAGCAGTGAGCCTAGTTCAGGGGGCAGCTTGACAGATACGCAGTATTTT.

The chain uses TRBV7-2 and TRBJ2-7; TRBD2 might be the D (6 bases). Germline V CDR1 and CDR2: SGHTA, FQGNSA. With 5 bases removed from V and 2 bases from J, the gap between germline ends came to 13 bases. This CDR3 is 14 amino acids long. As DNA, the CDR3 is TGTGCCAGCAGCCGCCCGGGACTCGCCTACGAGCAGTACTTC. This encodes CASSRPGLAYEQYF. The full variable domain, rest sourced from reference TRBV7-2 and TRBJ2-7, is GAGVSQSPSNKVTEKGKDVELRCDPISGHTALYWYRQSLGQGLEFLIYFQGNSAPDKSGLPSDRFSAERTGGSVSTLTIQRTQQEDSAVYLCASSRPGLAYEQYFGPGTRLTVT.

The CDR3 loop is CASSSTGTNTDTQYF. The CDR3 DNA sequence: TGTGCCAGCAGCTCTACCGGGACTAACACAGATACGCAGTATTTT. The chain uses TRBV7-9 and TRBJ2-3, with TRBD2 matching 7 bases. This CDR3 spans 15 amino acids. With 4 bases clipped from V and 2 bases from J, the junction kept 6 bases outside the gene matches. Per the germline V gene, CDR1 is SEHNR and CDR2 is FQNEAQ (reference sequence).

The CDR3 DNA sequence: TGTGCCAGCAGTGATGGTGGCGGGAGCAGTCCCTACGAGCAGTACTTC. It encodes CASSDGGGSSPYEQYF. The chain has TRBV6-1 and TRBJ2-7; 7 positions agree with TRBD2. The germline gives CDR1 MNHNS, CDR2 SASEGT. The CDR3 runs to 16 residues. V lost 3 bases and J lost 2; bases outside the gene matches: 10.

This clone was counted between two and nine times. The chain employs TRBV13 and TRBJ2-7; D perhaps matches TRBD1 (5 bases). V was trimmed by 5 bases and J by 0 bases, leaving 8 bases between them. Germline V gives CDR1 PRHDT, CDR2 FYEKMQ (reference sequence). The CDR3 is made up of 13 amino acids. CDR3: CASSEQGSYEQYF. The CDR3 bases are TGTGCCAGCAGCGAGCAGGGCTCCTACGAGCAGTACTTC.

The chain links TRBV30 to TRBJ2-7; 10 positions agree with TRBD1. Losses at the gene ends were 3 bases for V and 0 bases for J; bases not matched to a gene: 14. In germline, CDR1 is GTSNPN, CDR2 SVGIG (reference sequence). This CDR3 spans 18 amino acids. The CDR3 region is CAWRVKPGQGSSSYEQYF. The CDR3 coding sequence is TGTGCCTGGAGAGTAAAACCGGGACAGGGGTCGAGCTCCTACGAGCAGTACTTC.

The chain is built from TRBV9 and TRBJ1-4; D is unclear. Trimming removed 0 bases from V and 8 bases from J, with 14 bases in between. The V gene's germline CDR1 is SGDLS and CDR2 YYNGEE. CDR3 size: 15 residues. CDR3 DNA sequence: TGTGCCAGCAGCGTAGCCCCGGGGTCGGGCGAAAAACTGTTTTTT. Translation gives CASSVAPGSGEKLFF.

The chain is built from TRBV5-1 and TRBJ2-7; 9 bases match TRBD1. The CDR3 is made up of 13 amino acids. After removal of 4 bases from V and 3 bases from J, the junction contained 2 bases not matched to a gene. Germline assignment: CDR1 SGHRS and CDR2 YFSETQ. The chain's CDR3 is CASSRDRDYEQYF. DNA for the CDR3: TGCGCCAGCAGCCGGGACAGGGACTACGAGCAGTACTTC. Full variable domain (rest looked up from reference TRBV5-1 and TRBJ2-7): KAGVTQTPRYLIKTRGQQVTLSCSPISGHRSVSWYQQTPGQGLQFLFEYFSETQRNKGNFPGRFSGRQFSNSRSEMNVSTLELGDSALYLCASSRDRDYEQYFGPGTRLTVT.

J is TRBJ2-1 and V is TRBV19, with D possibly matching TRBD2 (6 bases). V gave up 5 bases and J gave up 4 bases, with 12 bases separating them. The CDR3 has 14 residues. CDR1 is LNHDA and CDR2 is SQIVND in the germline V gene (reference sequence). The CDR3 DNA sequence: TGTGCCAGTAGTCGGAGGGAGCCATACAATGAGCAGTTCTTC. Protein sequence: CASSRREPYNEQFF. The entire variable domain, with the rest obtained from reference TRBV19 and TRBJ2-1, is as follows: DGGITQSPKYLFRKEGQNVTLSCEQNLNHDAMYWYRQDPGQGLRLIYYSQIVNDFQKGDIAEGYSVSREKKESFPLTVTSAQKNPTAFYLCASSRREPYNEQFFGPGTRLTVL.

This chain links TRBV19 with TRBJ1-5; TRBD1 is a possible D gene (5 bases). CDR3 length: 13 amino acids. V was shortened by 4 bases and J by 3 bases, with 7 bases between the two germline ends. The germline V gene has CDR1 LNHDA and CDR2 SQIVND (reference sequence). The CDR3 protein is CASSRQHNQPQHF. The CDR3 DNA is TGTGCCAGTAGTAGACAGCACAATCAGCCCCAGCATTTT.

This clone appeared once. This chain uses TRBV7-3 with TRBJ2-3; D is undetermined. This CDR3 is 14 amino acids long. The V gene lost 5 bases and the J gene lost 4 bases, with 13 bases spanning the gap. Germline V gives CDR1 SGHTA, CDR2 FQGTGA. CDR3 protein: CASSPPEQPDTQYF. In DNA, the CDR3 is TGTGCCAGCAGCCCCCCGGAGCAACCAGATACGCAGTATTTT.

The genes are TRBV30 and TRBJ1-1; a possible D gene is TRBD1 (5 bases). The V gene lost 4 bases and the J gene lost 5 bases, with 14 bases spanning the gap. This CDR3 contains 13 residues. Germline loops: CDR1 GTSNPN, CDR2 SVGIG (reference sequence). This chain's CDR3 is CAWTQAGNTEAFF. Here the CDR3 DNA reads TGTGCCTGGACACAGGCGGGAAATACTGAAGCTTTCTTT.

V and J are TRBV5-1 and TRBJ2-5; 11 positions match TRBD2. The ends lost 0 bases at V and 2 bases at J; junction bases unmatched: 6. The CDR3 runs to 17 residues. CDR1 is SGHRS and CDR2 is YFSETQ in the germline V gene. The CDR3 nucleotides are TGCGCCAGCAGCTTGGTCGGCCTAGCGGGGGGACAAGAGACCCAGTACTTC. It translates to CASSLVGLAGGQETQYF.

J is TRBJ1-1 and V is TRBV7-3; D remains unclear. V gave up 4 bases and J gave up 11 bases, with 17 bases separating them. The CDR3 runs to 13 residues. CDR1 and CDR2 from the germline V gene are SGHTA and FQGTGA. The CDR3 region is CASSSAGPKEAFF. CDR3 coding DNA: TGTGCCAGCAGCTCCGCGGGCCCCAAGGAGGCTTTCTTT.

The chain's CDR3 is CASSQQGAIYEQYF. CDR3 sequence (DNA): TGTGCCAGCAGCCAACAGGGGGCGATATACGAGCAGTACTTC. The chain has TRBV7-2 and TRBJ2-7; the match to TRBD1 covers 9 bases. Per germline, CDR1 SGHTA and CDR2 FQGNSA. J gave up 4 bases and V 5 bases, and 6 bases lay outside the gene matches. The CDR3 is 14 amino acids.

The genes are TRBV6-4 and TRBJ2-1; 11 positions match TRBD2. V lost 8 bases to trimming and J lost 6 bases; unmatched junction nucleotides: 9. There are 15 residues in the CDR3. Germline loops: CDR1 MRHNA, CDR2 SNTAGT. CDR3 in DNA: TGTGCCAGCCGGCGACTAGCGGGGACTGGCAATGAGCAGTTCTTC. This codes for CASRRLAGTGNEQFF.

This clone has only one observation. V usage is TRBV11-2 and J usage is TRBJ1-1, with 7 positions matching TRBD1. CDR1 and CDR2 from the germline V gene are SGHAT and FQNNGV. The CDR3 extends over 13 amino acids. V trimming: 5 bases; J trimming: 3 bases; junction bases outside the gene matches: 3. CDR3 sequence reads: CASSHGQDTEAFF. CDR3 bases: TGTGCCAGCAGCCACGGACAGGACACTGAAGCTTTCTTT.

The J gene is TRBJ2-5, the V gene TRBV5-1; 10 nucleotides align to TRBD2. The CDR3 spans 16 residues. From germline, CDR1 is SGHRS and CDR2 YFSETQ. V was clipped by 2 bases and J by 4 bases; unmatched bases: 8. The CDR3 loop reads CASSLGRTSGRETQYF. The CDR3 DNA follows: TGCGCCAGCAGCTTAGGAAGGACTAGCGGACGAGAGACCCAGTACTTC.

The rearrangement links TRBV10-3 to TRBJ1-2; possible D gene TRBD1, 5 bases. Between the trimmed V and J ends, which lost 5 bases and 4 bases, there was a span of 23 bases. CDR1 ENHRY and CDR2 SYGVKD come from the germline V gene. The CDR3 contains 17 residues. The CDR3 loop reads CAISPTPLPGLGYGYTF. The CDR3, as DNA: TGTGCCATCAGTCCCACCCCACTTCCAGGGTTAGGCTATGGCTACACCTTC.